Presented here are 11 T cell receptor beta chains from one specimen sequenced in a study of shared clonotypes between healthy human individuals (dated by TCRdb to 2018 to 2020). Receptors were amplified or captured by the immunoSEQ multiplex PCR assay. As stored in TCRdb, this immuneACCESS dataset retains in-frame rearrangements with V and J assigned. A fraction of the clones does not appear; measured against another copy, unresolved V genes explain less than half of the discrepancy, and the remainder lacks a known reason. The sample table holds hundreds of thousands of clones, of which roughly 80% were seen once. About 12% of the sample is in the top ten clones. The specimen was PBMCs. The receptors come from a woman between 40 and 50 years old in good health. Some clones in this sample may be carry-over from other donors' samples.

The chain couples TRBV18 to TRBJ1-2, with D tentatively TRBD1 (5 bases). This CDR3 is 14 amino acids long. Trimming pared 8 bases from V and 3 bases from J, leaving 16 bases between. From germline, CDR1 is KGHSH and CDR2 LQKENI. CDR3 sequence (DNA): TGTGCCAGCGCAATCAACGGGGCGGACTATGGCTACACCTTC. Its protein product is CASAINGADYGYTF.

V usage is TRBV20-1 and J usage is TRBJ2-7, with D perhaps matching TRBD2 (5 bases). With 5 bases removed from V and 2 bases from J, the gap between germline ends came to 7 bases. Germline V lookup: CDR1 DFQATT, CDR2 SNEGSKA (reference sequence). CDR3 length: 11 amino acids. The CDR3 nucleotides read TGCAGTGCTGGACTCCCCTACGAGCAGTACTTC. Protein sequence: CSAGLPYEQYF.

This chain uses TRBV6-5 with TRBJ1-6, with D tentatively TRBD1 (5 bases). The CDR3 covers 15 residues. The germline V and J ends were trimmed by 2 bases and 14 bases, with 19 bases remaining between them. CDR1 is MNHEY and CDR2 is SVGAGI in the germline V gene. This CDR3 is CASSYQGGTGLALHF. The CDR3 bases are TGTGCCAGCAGTTACCAGGGAGGGACCGGGTTGGCCCTCCACTTT.

J is TRBJ2-3 and V is TRBV9; 13 nucleotides line up with TRBD2. V was pared by 0 bases and J by 6 bases, with 10 bases of the junction left unmatched. This CDR3 has 18 residues. CDR1 and CDR2 (germline): SGDLS, YYNGEE. The CDR3 coding sequence is TGTGCCAGCAGCGTAGTCCCCTCACTAGCGGGAGGGGAGGATACGCAGTATTTT. Its translation: CASSVVPSLAGGEDTQYF.

As DNA, the CDR3 is TGTGCCAGTAGGCGTAGCGGAAGCTCCTACAATGAGCAGTTCTTC. Protein sequence: CASRRSGSSYNEQFF. The V and J genes are TRBV6-1 and TRBJ2-1; possible D gene TRBD2, 6 bases. V shed 9 bases and J shed 0 bases, with 15 bases lying between them. Germline V gene lookup returns CDR1 MNHNS and CDR2 SASEGT. The CDR3 spans 15 residues.

The chain is built from TRBV19 and TRBJ2-3; 9 bases map to TRBD1. Germline trimming cut 4 bases from V and 0 bases from J; bases unmatched to any gene: 5. The CDR3 has 16 residues. Germline V gene sequence: CDR1 LNHDA, CDR2 SQIVND (reference sequence). The CDR3 DNA follows: TGTGCCAGTAGTACCACGGGACAGGGTAGCACAGATACGCAGTATTTT. The encoded protein is CASSTTGQGSTDTQYF.

This clone is a singleton in its sample. This CDR3 reads CASTTRVGYNEQFF. The CDR3 DNA sequence: TGTGCCAGCACCACCCGGGTTGGATACAATGAGCAGTTCTTC. V gene TRBV7-2 combines with J gene TRBJ2-1; unclear D gene. From germline, CDR1 is SGHTA and CDR2 FQGNSA. CDR3 length equals 14 residues. Between the trimmed V and J ends, which lost 7 bases and 4 bases, there was a span of 14 bases.

About this clone itself: One junction end disagrees with the germline gene, perhaps due to a read error. The DNA for the CDR3 is TGTGCCAGCAGTCCCCACCGGGACGGGGACAACGTCCTGACTTTC. Translation gives CASSPHRDGDNVLTF. The chain carries TRBV28 and TRBJ2-6; D may be TRBD1 or TRBD2 (5 bases each). Germline V gives CDR1 MDHEN, CDR2 SYDVKM. This CDR3 spans 15 amino acids.

In this sample, this clone turned up once. An end of the junction differs from the germline gene, which may be a read error. The DNA of the CDR3 is TGTGCCAGCAACTTGGCGGGCGGGACTAATGAAAAACTGTTTTTT. This encodes CASNLAGGTNEKLFF. V is TRBV5-6 and J is TRBJ1-4, with unresolved D. The CDR3 sequence is 15 residues long. From germline, CDR1 is SGHDT and CDR2 YYEEEE.

The chain links TRBV15 to TRBJ1-5; maybe TRBD1 (5 bases). V was trimmed by 0 bases and J by 4 bases, leaving 10 bases between them. The CDR3 runs to 15 residues. Germline CDR1 is LNHNV and CDR2 is YYDKDF (reference sequence). This chain's CDR3 is CATSRDRTKNQPQHF. The CDR3 coding sequence is TGTGCCACCAGCAGAGATCGGACAAAGAATCAGCCCCAGCATTTT.

About this clone itself: The identical CDR3 is also encoded by other nucleotide sequences in the sample. The chain has TRBV29-1 and TRBJ2-5; 7 bases are shared with TRBD2. J was trimmed by 2 bases and V by 4 bases; bases with no gene match: 1. The germline CDR1 and CDR2 sequences are SQVTM and ANQGSEA. The CDR3 is 12 amino acids. The DNA of the CDR3 is TGCAGCGTTGGGGGGGGGCAAGAGACCCAGTACTTC. Protein: CSVGGGQETQYF.